A single sample is the source of the 27 T cell receptor beta chains below, sequenced in a study of T cells in Graves' hyperthyroidism and ophthalmopathy. The source material, RNA transcripts, was used to amplify TCR beta CDR3 regions. TCR CDR3 regions were first amplified by RT-PCR with HTBI primers. MiXCR, applied by TCRdb to the multiplex PCR reads, yields one record per CDR3 protein. The sample lists some 500,000 distinct CDR3 sequences; 15% to 20% were seen once. Material: blood. The receptors were sampled from a woman between 25 and 40 years old with Graves' ophthalmopathy.

This clonotype showed up just a few times. The chain employs TRBV5-5 and TRBJ1-5; 9 nucleotides match TRBD1. The CDR3 length is 13 residues. J lost 8 bases, V lost 3 bases, and 3 bases had no gene match. Germline CDR1 and CDR2: SGHKS and YYEKEE (reference sequence). Written as DNA, the CDR3 is TGTGCCAGCAGCTGGGGACAGGGTGAGCCCCAGCATTTT. Its translation: CASSWGQGEPQHF.

The chain is built from TRBV5-4 and TRBJ2-1; no definite D call. This CDR3 contains 12 residues. Germline assignment: CDR1 SGHNT and CDR2 YYREEE (reference sequence). The V end lost 4 bases, the J end lost 10 bases, and 12 bases lay between the germline ends. CDR3 loop: CASSQLTREQFF. In DNA form, the CDR3 reads TGTGCCAGCAGCCAACTGACTCGAGAGCAGTTCTTC.

This clonotype was seen repeatedly, ten times or more. The chain joins TRBV11-2 to TRBJ2-5; D uncertain. Looked up from germline, CDR1 is SGHAT and CDR2 is FQNNGV. This CDR3 has 14 residues. The V end lost 0 bases, the J end lost 5 bases, and 10 bases lay between the germline ends. This chain's CDR3 is CASSLERVVETQYF. CDR3 nucleotide sequence: TGTGCCAGCAGCTTAGAAAGGGTCGTCGAGACCCAGTACTTC. The full variable domain, its missing parts supplied by reference TRBV11-2 and TRBJ2-5, is EAGVAQSPRYKIIEKRQSVAFWCNPISGHATLYWYQQILGQGPKLLIQFQNNGVVDDSQLPKDRFSAERLKGVDSTLKIQPAKLEDSAVYLCASSLERVVETQYFGPGTRLLVL.

This clonotype was found a few times. The J gene is TRBJ1-4, the V gene TRBV6-1, with D possibly TRBD1 on 6 matching bases. Between the trimmed V and J ends, which lost 10 bases and 4 bases, there was a span of 13 bases. This CDR3 is 13 amino acids long. Germline CDR1 MNHNS, CDR2 SASEGT. The CDR3 sequence is CATQQGGNEKLFF. CDR3 DNA sequence: TGTGCCACTCAACAGGGCGGTAATGAAAAACTGTTTTTT.

In its sample, this clonotype was seen many times. The gene calls are TRBV28 and TRBJ2-5; D not certain. The CDR3 contains 13 residues. V shed 6 bases and J shed 2 bases, with 10 bases lying between them. Germline-derived CDR1 and CDR2 are MDHEN and SYDVKM. This CDR3 reads CASSVPPQETQYF. CDR3 nucleotide sequence: TGTGCCAGCAGCGTACCCCCGCAAGAGACCCAGTACTTC.

The table lists this clonotype with a few counts. This chain joins TRBV6-5 and TRBJ2-1; 10 positions match TRBD2. This CDR3 region has 16 residues. The germline gives CDR1 MNHEY, CDR2 SVGAGI. Trimming cost V 4 bases and J 5 bases; bases outside gene matches: 8. The CDR3 here is CASSSLSGRADNEQFF. CDR3 sequence (DNA): TGTGCCAGCAGTTCCTTGAGCGGGAGGGCGGACAATGAGCAGTTCTTC.

This clonotype was counted many times. V gene TRBV5-5 combines with J gene TRBJ2-6, with 7 bases lining up with TRBD1. Trimming removed 4 bases from V and 1 base from J; junction bases left unmatched: 11. Germline assignment: CDR1 SGHKS and CDR2 YYEKEE (reference sequence). The CDR3 length is 18 residues. The CDR3 is CASSATRDRVSGANVLTF. CDR3 in DNA: TGTGCCAGCAGCGCAACCCGGGACAGAGTTTCTGGGGCCAACGTCCTGACTTTC. The whole variable domain, filled in from reference TRBV5-5 and TRBJ2-6, reads DAGVTQSPTHLIKTRGQQVTLRCSPISGHKSVSWYQQVLGQGPQFIFQYYEKEERGRGNFPDRFSARQFPNYSSELNVNALLLGDSALYLCASSATRDRVSGANVLTFGAGSRLTVL.

This chain joins TRBV19 and TRBJ2-1, with TRBD2 identical over 8 bases. Per germline, CDR1 LNHDA and CDR2 SQIVND (reference sequence). V was clipped by 3 bases and J by 4 bases; unmatched bases: 5. The CDR3 loop spans 15 amino acids. CDR3 protein: CASSIKAGAYNEQFF. DNA for the CDR3: TGTGCCAGTAGTATCAAAGCGGGAGCGTACAATGAGCAGTTCTTC.

This clonotype was counted a few times. The CDR3 DNA is TGCAGTGCACTCCGGACAGGATCGAACTATGGCTACACCTTC. It specifies CSALRTGSNYGYTF. J is TRBJ1-2 and V is TRBV20-1; TRBD1 agrees at 7 bases. Germline V gives CDR1 DFQATT, CDR2 SNEGSKA (reference sequence). With 6 bases clipped from V and 2 bases from J, the junction kept 9 bases outside the gene matches. The CDR3 runs 14 residues.

This clonotype has a handful of counts. This rearrangement joins TRBV4-3 to TRBJ1-2; unclear D gene. This CDR3 is 13 amino acids long. V gave up 1 base and J gave up 3 bases, with 6 bases separating them. Germline loops: CDR1 LGHNA, CDR2 YSLEER. This chain's CDR3 is CASSQGRDYGYTF. DNA for the CDR3: TGCGCCAGCAGCCAAGGACGGGACTATGGCTACACCTTC.

In this sample, this clonotype turned up many times. This chain connects TRBV5-1 to TRBJ1-5, with D possibly matching TRBD1 (6 bases). Trimming shortened V by 4 bases and J by 0 bases, and 17 bases separated the two germline ends. Germline V gene sequence: CDR1 SGHRS, CDR2 YFSETQ. The CDR3 has 17 residues. The CDR3: CASSLRTAIYSNQPQHF. The CDR3, as DNA: TGCGCCAGCAGCCTTCGGACAGCCATTTATAGCAATCAGCCCCAGCATTTT.

This chain connects TRBV6-1 to TRBJ2-1, with 9 bases aligning to TRBD2. The CDR3 loop spans 15 amino acids. The germline CDR1 and CDR2 sequences are MNHNS and SASEGT. The junction had 5 bases not matched to a gene; V was cut back by 1 base and J by 7 bases. The CDR3 DNA is TGTGCCAGCAGTGAAGAAACGCTAGCGGGGAATGAGCAGTTCTTC. Residues: CASSEETLAGNEQFF.

The chain combines TRBV10-2 with TRBJ2-7; 8 nucleotides agree with TRBD2. CDR3 length: 15 residues. J lost 4 bases, V lost 6 bases, and 11 bases had no gene match. Germline lookup yields CDR1 WSHSY and CDR2 SAAADI. The CDR3 protein is CASSGLAQPPYEQYF. The CDR3 DNA follows: TGCGCCAGCAGCGGACTAGCCCAACCACCATACGAGCAGTACTTC.

This clonotype came up a few times. V is TRBV6-1 and J is TRBJ2-7; TRBD1 agrees at 7 bases. The trim removed 10 bases at V and 2 bases at J, leaving 8 bases unmatched. Germline lookup yields CDR1 MNHNS and CDR2 SASEGT. The CDR3 is made up of 13 amino acids. The CDR3 sequence is CANRDSLTYEQYF. In DNA, the CDR3 is TGTGCCAACCGGGACAGCCTGACCTACGAGCAGTACTTC.

Of note for this clonotype: A much larger clone sits a single nucleotide away, making a read error possible. The genes are TRBV11-2 and TRBJ1-1; D remains unclear. CDR3 size: 13 residues. Germline CDR1 is SGHAT and CDR2 is FQNNGV. The V gene lost 4 bases and the J gene lost 1 base, with 7 bases spanning the gap. This chain's CDR3 is CASSSHRNTEAFF. The CDR3 region has the DNA TGTGCCAGCAGCTCCCACAGGAACACTGAAGCTTTCTTT.

This clonotype has at least ten counts. This chain's CDR3 is CASSDNQPQHF. For the CDR3, the DNA is TGTGCCAGCAGTGATAATCAGCCCCAGCATTTT. This sequence joins TRBV28 and TRBJ1-5, with D uncertain. The CDR3 is 11 amino acids. The ends were cut back, 5 bases at V and 4 bases at J, with 3 bases in the middle. Germline V gives CDR1 MDHEN, CDR2 SYDVKM.

DNA of the CDR3: TGTGCCAGCAGCTCCGGGGGGGTGGGCCATGGCTACACCTTC. It specifies CASSSGGVGHGYTF. V is TRBV5-4 and J is TRBJ1-2; possibly TRBD1 for D (5 bases). This CDR3 comprises 14 residues. V lost 3 bases and J 6 bases, leaving 15 bases between the germline ends. The V gene's germline CDR1 is SGHNT and CDR2 YYREEE (reference sequence). The whole variable domain, filled in from reference TRBV5-4 and TRBJ1-2, reads ETGVTQSPTHLIKTRGQQVTLRCSSQSGHNTVSWYQQALGQGPQFIFQYYREEENGRGNFPPRFSGLQFPNYSSELNVNALELDDSALYLCASSSGGVGHGYTFGSGTRLTVV.

This clonotype was recorded at least ten times. V usage is TRBV20-1 and J usage is TRBJ2-5; D perhaps matches TRBD1 (5 bases). CDR1 and CDR2 from the germline V gene are DFQATT and SNEGSKA (reference sequence). The CDR3 sequence is 14 residues long. V lost 3 bases, J lost 2 bases, and 13 bases lay in between. CDR3 residues: CSASITTAQETQYF. CDR3 bases: TGCAGTGCTAGTATTACGACAGCACAAGAGACCCAGTACTTC.

This clonotype was observed at least ten times. The chain couples TRBV7-2 to TRBJ2-4, with 7 bases aligning to TRBD1. Germline CDR1 reads SGHTA; CDR2 reads FQGNSA. This CDR3 has 16 residues. V lost 5 bases to trimming and J lost 0 bases; unmatched junction nucleotides: 7. CDR3 amino acids: CASSRGQAIAKNIQYF. For the CDR3, the DNA is TGTGCCAGCAGCAGAGGACAGGCGATAGCCAAAAACATTCAGTACTTC.

This clonotype was counted many times. Here the CDR3 DNA reads TGCGCCAGCAGCCCCAACGAAGGGATCACAGATACGCAGTATTTT. It specifies CASSPNEGITDTQYF. J is TRBJ2-3 and V is TRBV5-1, with D uncertain. CDR3 length: 15 residues. Germline V gives CDR1 SGHRS, CDR2 YFSETQ. V was clipped by 4 bases and J by 2 bases, with 14 bases between them.

In its sample, this clonotype was seen once. At one boundary the junction diverges from the germline segment, which might be a read error. The chain joins TRBV14 to TRBJ1-1; D is unclear. The CDR3 loop spans 13 amino acids. Germline V gene sequence: CDR1 SGHDN, CDR2 FVKESK. Here the CDR3 DNA reads TGTGCCAGCGGCCAAGAGCGTCGATCCGAAGCTTTCTTT. This codes for CASGQERRSEAFF.

The chain couples TRBV18 to TRBJ2-1; 9 positions match TRBD1. The germline gives CDR1 KGHSH, CDR2 LQKENI. J gave up 5 bases and V 0 bases, and 5 bases lay outside the gene matches. The CDR3 length is 16 residues. The CDR3 sequence: CASSPPGQGRNNEQFF. DNA of the CDR3: TGTGCCAGCTCACCACCAGGACAGGGGAGGAACAATGAGCAGTTCTTC.

This clonotype was counted many times. The chain uses TRBV9 and TRBJ1-1; TRBD1 is a possible D gene (5 bases). The V gene lost 2 bases and the J gene lost 6 bases, with 20 bases spanning the gap. The V gene's germline CDR1 is SGDLS and CDR2 YYNGEE. The CDR3 consists of 16 residues. CDR3 in DNA: TGTGCCAGCAGCGTTCATAAGGGGAGGGGAAGGGCTGAAGCTTTCTTT. This sequence encodes CASSVHKGRGRAEAFF.

In its sample, this clonotype was seen a few times. The genes are TRBV4-3 and TRBJ1-1; D unresolved. The CDR3 sequence is 13 residues long. The germline gives CDR1 LGHNA, CDR2 YSLEER. Trimming left V 0 bases short and J 0 bases short, with 2 bases between. DNA of the CDR3: TGCGCCAGCAGCCAAGAACTGAACACTGAAGCTTTCTTT. Its protein is CASSQELNTEAFF.

The chain links TRBV7-3 to TRBJ2-3, with unresolved D. This CDR3 spans 14 amino acids. CDR1 and CDR2 (germline): SGHTA, FQGTGA. Trimming removed 2 bases at V and 0 bases at J, with 6 bases between. The CDR3 nucleotides read TGTGCCAGCAGCTTACTAGTTAGCACAGATACGCAGTATTTT. Its translation: CASSLLVSTDTQYF.

On this clonotype: This clone may be a read error of a much larger clone one base away. CDR3 DNA: TGTGCCAGCAGCCAATCAGGAGGGGGTTACACTGAAGCTTTATTT. The encoded protein is CASSQSGGGYTEALF. The gene calls are TRBV11-2 and TRBJ1-1, with D maybe TRBD1 (6 bases). Germline loops: CDR1 SGHAT, CDR2 FQNNGV. CDR3 length: 15 residues.

The rearrangement uses TRBV19 and TRBJ2-7; D perhaps matches TRBD2 (6 bases). This CDR3 is built from 14 residues. Germline CDR1 is LNHDA and CDR2 is SQIVND (reference sequence). V was clipped by 4 bases and J by 0 bases, with 10 bases between them. In nucleotides, the CDR3 is TGTGCCAGTAGTAGGGGGACTCCCTCCTACGAGCAGTACTTC. This sequence encodes CASSRGTPSYEQYF.